Listed below are T cell receptor beta chains from one sample, sequenced in a study of cytomegalovirus exposure and HLA in healthy donors. This table comes from immunoSEQ multiplex PCR, and its TCRdb copy is limited to in-frame clones, with some not included. The table records about 150,000 clones, approximately 80% of them present only once. The source material was PBMCs. The source is a man in his thirties or forties in good health and CMV-seropositive. CDR3s include the opening cysteine and the closing phenylalanine or tryptophan. Each record gives: J gene, D gene, clone size, V gene, CDR3 protein, CDR3 DNA. The D gene is left open where the match is weak. For some rows the clone size is stated as once, few or many, or as a class when expanded; others skip it.

TRBJ2-6 TRBD1 - TRBV27 CASSYRDRSSGANVLTF TGTGCCAGCAGTTACCGGGACAGGTCGTCTGGGGCCAACGTCCTGACTTTC
TRBJ2-6 - - TRBV6-4 CASNPPGSGANVLTF TGTGCCAGCAACCCCCCGGGCTCTGGGGCCAACGTCCTGACTTTC
TRBJ2-1 - once TRBV19 CASSIDRDNEQFF TGTGCCAGTAGTATAGACAGGGACAATGAGCAGTTCTTC
TRBJ1-5 - - TRBV18 CASSQDSDGLYSNQPQHF TGTGCCAGCTCACAGGACTCGGACGGCCTTTATAGCAATCAGCCCCAGCATTTT
TRBJ2-2 TRBD2 once TRBV10-2 CASSALAGEPGELFF TGCGCCAGCAGTGCCCTAGCGGGAGAACCCGGGGAGCTGTTTTTT
TRBJ2-1 - - TRBV2 CASVGERYNEQFF TGTGCCAGCGTGGGCGAGAGATACAATGAGCAGTTCTTC
TRBJ2-1 TRBD1 - TRBV7-9 CASSPRDRGLHEQFF TGTGCCAGCAGCCCGCGGGACAGGGGGCTTCATGAGCAGTTCTTC
TRBJ2-7 TRBD1 - TRBV5-4 CASSDRDGAYEQYF TGTGCCAGCAGCGACAGGGACGGAGCCTACGAGCAGTACTTC
TRBJ1-5 TRBD1 - TRBV28 CASSFNKGARQPQHF TGTGCCAGCAGTTTCAATAAGGGGGCCCGCCAGCCCCAGCATTTT
TRBJ2-7 TRBD2 - TRBV5-1 CASSLLSGSSEQYF TGCGCCAGCAGCCTCCTTAGCGGGAGTAGCGAGCAGTACTTC
TRBJ1-4 - - TRBV28 CASSFRFEKLFF TGTGCCAGCAGTTTCCGGTTTGAAAAACTGTTTTTT
TRBJ1-2 TRBD1 - TRBV28 CASSSTGTGSNGYTF TGTGCCAGCAGCTCGACCGGGACAGGGTCGAATGGCTACACCTTC
TRBJ1-2 TRBD1 - TRBV5-4 CASTQGGSWDYGYTF TGTGCCAGCACACAGGGGGGCTCTTGGGACTATGGCTACACCTTC
TRBJ2-2 TRBD1 - TRBV28 CASSETGGTANTGELFF TGTGCCAGCAGCGAGACAGGGGGCACGGCGAACACCGGGGAGCTGTTTTTT
TRBJ2-1 TRBD2 - TRBV4-1 CASSQAASIAGGGSYNEQFF TGCGCCAGCAGCCAAGCCGCCAGCATAGCGGGAGGGGGCTCCTACAATGAGCAGTTCTTC
TRBJ2-7 TRBD2 - TRBV4-1 CASSQALAGLFPTEQYF TGCGCCAGCAGCCAAGCTCTAGCGGGACTTTTCCCTACCGAGCAGTACTTC
TRBJ2-1 TRBD2 - TRBV2 CASNYWERGEQFF TGTGCCAGCAATTATTGGGAGCGGGGTGAGCAGTTCTTC
TRBJ2-3 TRBD2 - TRBV27 CASTLRGLAGSTDTQYF TGTGCCAGCACCCTTCGGGGACTAGCGGGGAGCACAGATACGCAGTATTTT
TRBJ2-6 - - TRBV6-5 CASRGAAGANVLTF TGTGCCAGCAGGGGGGCGGCCGGGGCCAACGTCCTGACTTTC
TRBJ1-2 - - TRBV2 CASSSYGYTF TGTGCCAGTTCTAGCTATGGCTACACCTTC
TRBJ2-7 - - TRBV2 CASSVFSTEQYF TGTGCCAGCAGTGTTTTCAGTACCGAGCAGTACTTC
TRBJ1-5 - - TRBV5-5 CASSLAGLYSNQPQHF TGTGCCAGCAGCTTGGCGGGACTATATAGCAATCAGCCCCAGCATTTT
TRBJ1-5 - - TRBV19 CASSWLQADNQPQHF TGTGCCAGTAGCTGGCTACAGGCCGATAATCAGCCCCAGCATTTT
TRBJ2-3 TRBD2 - TRBV9 CASSVGQLAGRTDTQYF TGTGCCAGCAGCGTAGGACAACTAGCGGGCCGCACAGATACGCAGTATTTT
TRBJ2-3 TRBD2 - TRBV11-3 CASSPGAAGAATDTQYF TGTGCCAGCAGCCCCGGAGCGGCGGGAGCTGCGACAGATACGCAGTATTTT